A single sample gave rise to the 9 T cell receptor beta chains below, sequenced in a study of beta chain features in type 1 diabetes. The authors reverse transcribed all of the isolated RNA, so sequencing captured expressed TCRB transcripts. Only in-frame clones appear in the TCRdb table, and some are missing; sequencing was by immunoSEQ multiplex PCR. Here the sample spans 550,000 to 850,000 clones, 13% being singletons. These receptors' targets are unknown. Whole-study results and caveats: Within each of all four CD4+ subsets, Type 1 diabetes patients had TCRB CDR3s that were moderately but significantly shorter.

Sequenced: naive CD4+ T cells from blood. These receptors were taken from a man younger than 30 with type 1 diabetes.

This rearrangement joins TRBV2 to TRBJ2-2; D not certain. The germline V and J ends were trimmed by 6 bases and 0 bases, with 5 bases remaining between them. The length of the CDR3 is 13 residues. Germline V gene sequence: CDR1 SNHLY, CDR2 FYNNEI. The CDR3 DNA reads TGTGCCAGCAGCCGGACGAACACCGGGGAGCTGTTTTTT. Residues: CASSRTNTGELFF.

V gene TRBV18 combines with J gene TRBJ2-1, with 10 nucleotides matching TRBD2. With 4 bases clipped from V and 0 bases from J, the junction kept 12 bases outside the gene matches. This CDR3 spans 19 amino acids. Germline-derived CDR1 and CDR2 are KGHSH and LQKENI. The CDR3 sequence is CASSQSLAGVAVSYNEQFF. CDR3 sequence (DNA): TGTGCCAGCTCACAATCCCTAGCGGGGGTTGCTGTCTCCTACAATGAGCAGTTCTTC.

This clone appeared a few times. V gene TRBV9 combines with J gene TRBJ1-2; 7 positions match TRBD1. V lost 3 bases to trimming and J lost 5 bases; unmatched junction nucleotides: 4. The CDR3 totals 13 residues. The germline CDR1 and CDR2 sequences are SGDLS and YYNGEE. CDR3 in amino acids: CASSDRTGYGYTF. CDR3 DNA sequence: TGTGCCAGCAGCGACCGGACAGGATATGGCTACACCTTC.

The chain recombines TRBV28 with TRBJ2-6; 10 positions match TRBD1. V was pared by 7 bases and J by 2 bases, with 8 bases of the junction left unmatched. The CDR3 covers 17 residues. In germline, CDR1 is MDHEN, CDR2 SYDVKM. The CDR3 region is CASIRQGAEAGANVLTF. The CDR3 DNA reads TGTGCCAGCATTCGACAGGGGGCGGAAGCTGGGGCCAACGTCCTGACTTTC.

The genes are TRBV23-1 and TRBJ1-4; TRBD1 matches 11 bases. TRBV23-1 is an ORF for which the function is uncertain. The CDR3 is 20 residues long. V lost 2 bases, J lost 3 bases, and 14 bases stayed unmatched. The CDR3 nucleotides read TGCGCCAGCAGTCAACACTTTCCGGGACAGGGGGATCGAGCTAATGAAAAACTGTTTTTT. Translated, it gives CASSQHFPGQGDRANEKLFF.

This clone occurred a few times. The rearrangement links TRBV7-9 to TRBJ1-2, with D uncertain. Germline CDR1 and CDR2: SEHNR and FQNEAQ (reference sequence). V was trimmed by 4 bases and J by 7 bases, leaving 10 bases between them. The CDR3 is 12 residues long. CDR3 loop: CASSYLEAGYTF. CDR3 in DNA: TGTGCCAGCAGCTACTTAGAGGCTGGCTACACCTTC.

V usage is TRBV29-1 and J usage is TRBJ2-7; D unclear. The germline V gene encodes CDR1 SQVTM and CDR2 ANQGSEA. The ends were cut back, 5 bases at V and 2 bases at J, with 13 bases in the middle. CDR3 length equals 13 residues. This CDR3 is CSVSDTRAYEQYF. CDR3 sequence (DNA): TGCAGCGTTTCCGACACCCGCGCCTACGAGCAGTACTTC.

The rearrangement uses TRBV5-1 and TRBJ2-5; 7 bases align to TRBD2. This CDR3 contains 15 residues. V was clipped by 4 bases and J by 7 bases; unmatched bases: 13. Germline-derived CDR1 and CDR2 are SGHRS and YFSETQ. The CDR3 bases are TGCGCCAGCAGCGGTGGGACTATCACCACGGGGACCCAGTACTTC. Translation gives CASSGGTITTGTQYF.

This chain uses TRBV5-4 with TRBJ1-6; D remains unclear. Trimming stripped 4 bases from V and 0 bases from J, with 11 bases between. Germline V gene sequence: CDR1 SGHNT, CDR2 YYREEE (reference sequence). This CDR3 is built from 16 residues. The CDR3 region is CASSQDSSSYNSPLHF. DNA for the CDR3: TGTGCCAGCAGCCAGGACTCCAGCTCCTATAATTCACCCCTCCACTTT.